This T cell receptor (beta chain) was identified during a study of blood T cell repertoires in COVID-19 (dated by TCRdb to the early 2020s). Broadly, across the study: For ImmuneRACE Cohort 3, a participant was defined as recovered based on two consecutive negative NP/OP PCR tests, clearance by a healthcare professional, or resolution of symptoms. Samples covering the acute and convalescent phases of COVID-19 were provided by collaborators in the United States, Italy and Spain. The material from the prospective study consisted of cDNA or gDNA derived from T cells, B-cell-depleted T cells, or PBMCs. Deeply sampled blood TCRbeta repertoires from subjects exposed to, actively infected with, or recovered from COVID-19 were included in the dataset. The repertoires were released in a freely available public database meant as a resource for research on the immune response to SARS-CoV-2. Samples came from the ongoing ImmuneRACE study (first 160 participants) plus 1,254 subjects from 6 global collaborators. The sample metadata nearly always contained a de-identified subject ID, COVID-19 status, age in years and sex. Where available, HLA class I and class II types were taken from metadata supplied by the sample provider and were not determined by assay-based typing. What the study reported, not specific to this receptor: The amount of clinical and demographic metadata varied by source and participant and was provided uncurated.

This clone appeared a few times. Its antigen is currently not known. Base-call qualities are not available, and no considerably larger clone is one nucleotide away. TCRbeta CDR3 regions were amplified from genomic DNA by means of the immunoSEQ Assay, a bias-controlled multiplex PCR. The study's own analysis went as follows. The number of nucleated cells in each sample was estimated from the amplification of reference gene primers within the assay. Sequence reads were collapsed and filtered to measure the absolute abundance of every unique TCRbeta CDR3 rearrangement. For each sample, productive Simpson clonality was calculated as the square root of Simpson's diversity index over productive rearrangements. TCRdb retrieved this table from immuneACCESS and kept in-frame rearrangements only. Not all clones are present; in checked studies, unresolved V genes account for under half, and no reason is known for the remainder. D and trimming were read from the DNA, whereas the V and J calls and clone size are those reported in that table. The sample has about 200,000 clones on record, about 88% of them singletons. About 22% of the sample is in the top ten clones.

Looking up the germline V gene yields CDR1 MGHRA and CDR2 YSYEKL. Trimming removed 3 bases from V and 1 base from J; the gene matches leave 2 bases unexplained. Counted from cysteine to phenylalanine, this CDR3 has 15 amino acids. Only CDR3 DNA is held: 45 bases, read in frame from base 1. Participants in the prospective study were aged roughly 18 to 100 years, lived in some 24 United States geographic areas, and enrolled through a virtual design. In the prospective study, cohorts were assigned on the basis of participant-reported clinical history obtained from a screening survey and a study questionnaire. Mobile phlebotomists in the prospective study collected whole blood, serum and a nasopharyngeal or oropharyngeal swab from every participant. Over an approximately two-month period, participants in the prospective study had the option of providing additional blood draws and questionnaires. Blood samples from the prospective study were shipped frozen or at room temperature prior to DNA extraction.

This sequence was found in a woman aged 40 to 50 in a cohort exposed to, infected with or recovered from COVID-19 (not recorded which). The sequencing input was PBMCs or T cells enriched from blood (not recorded which). The rearrangement joined TRBV4-1 to TRBJ1-1; TRBD1 agrees with 10 junctional bases. CDR3 reads: CASSQRQGANTEAFF. The nucleotide sequence is TGCGCCAGCAGCCAGAGACAGGGGGCGAACACTGAAGCTTTCTTT.